Shown below are 29 T cell receptor beta chains from a single sample sequenced in a study of post-analysis software for immune sequencing data. Whole-study results and caveats: Relative to controls, patients had a few TRBV segments at higher frequency, with TRBV5-6, TRBV5-1 and TRBV20-1 among these.

Their cognate antigens are unknown. The library was made from cDNA and included unique molecular identifiers. Via MiXCR, TCRdb re-called the PCR reads, giving one row per CDR3 protein. The sample consists of more than 500,000 distinct CDR3 sequences, 30% to 40% of them appearing once. Sequencing was done on a sample of blood. Every receptor here comes from a girl under 18 with multiple sclerosis.

This clonotype was picked up a small number of times. This chain connects TRBV10-3 to TRBJ1-6; 8 bases line up with TRBD1. Looked up from germline, CDR1 is ENHRY and CDR2 is SYGVKD. The CDR3 totals 16 residues. V gave up 3 bases and J gave up 8 bases; unmatched junction bases: 9. The CDR3 sequence: CAISDQPGQADSPLHF. CDR3 bases: TGTGCCATCAGTGATCAGCCGGGACAGGCGGATTCACCCCTCCACTTT.

At least ten counts were recorded for this clonotype. The chain employs TRBV7-3 and TRBJ2-5, with D maybe TRBD1 (5 bases). The CDR3 covers 14 residues. Germline V lookup: CDR1 SGHTA, CDR2 FQGTGA. The ends were cut back, 5 bases at V and 5 bases at J, with 15 bases in the middle. The CDR3 sequence: CASSPSSGYETQYF. The DNA for the CDR3 is TGTGCCAGCAGCCCCTCTTCAGGGTACGAGACCCAGTACTTC. Combining the CDR3 with reference TRBV7-3 and TRBJ2-5 gives the whole variable domain GAGVSQTPSNKVTEKGKYVELRCDPISGHTALYWYRQSLGQGPEFLIYFQGTGAADDSGLPNDRFFAVRPEGSVSTLKIQRTERGDSAVYLCASSPSSGYETQYFGPGTRLLVL.

The chain uses TRBV4-3 and TRBJ2-7; 7 nucleotides agree with TRBD1. CDR1 and CDR2 (germline): LGHNA, YSLEER. The CDR3 spans 15 residues. The V and J ends lost 3 bases and 2 bases, in that order; junction bases with no gene match: 7. In nucleotides, the CDR3 is TGCGCCAGCAGCCATGCGCCGGGACAGACCTACGAGCAGTACTTC. It encodes CASSHAPGQTYEQYF.

This clonotype was found a few times. V usage is TRBV7-9 and J usage is TRBJ1-5; possible D gene TRBD1, 6 bases. Germline V gene data show CDR1 as SEHNR and CDR2 as FQNEAQ (reference sequence). This CDR3 has 12 residues. The V gene lost 6 bases and the J gene lost 9 bases, with 12 bases spanning the gap. The CDR3 DNA reads as TGTGCCAGCAGTACACAGGGATGGCCCCAGCATTTT. This sequence encodes CASSTQGWPQHF.

The CDR3 DNA follows: TGTGCCAGCAGTGACTCCTTTGGGGGGGCGGGTGATGAGCAGTTCTTC. Translating gives CASSDSFGGAGDEQFF. The rearrangement joins TRBV6-4 to TRBJ2-1; possibly TRBD2 for D (7 bases). CDR3 length equals 16 residues. Germline V CDR1 and CDR2: MRHNA, SNTAGT. The V end lost 0 bases, the J end lost 8 bases, and 17 bases lay between the germline ends.

This clonotype was picked up a small number of times. V gene TRBV20-1 combines with J gene TRBJ1-2; perhaps TRBD1 as D (6 bases). This CDR3 region has 14 residues. V lost 2 bases and J 7 bases, leaving 17 bases between the germline ends. Germline-derived CDR1 and CDR2 are DFQATT and SNEGSKA (reference sequence). The CDR3 loop is CSARSLFGGGGYTF. The CDR3 nucleotides read TGCAGTGCTAGATCCCTTTTCGGGGGCGGTGGCTACACCTTC.

This clonotype was detected a few times. This chain joins TRBV7-9 and TRBJ2-7, with D hard to call. V lost 6 bases to trimming and J lost 2 bases, with 14 bases between them. The CDR3 runs 14 residues. Germline V lookup: CDR1 SEHNR, CDR2 FQNEAQ (reference sequence). The CDR3 is CASRWLAFPYEQYF. CDR3 bases: TGTGCCAGCAGATGGCTGGCATTCCCCTACGAGCAGTACTTC.

There are a few counts of this clonotype. The chain recombines TRBV7-9 with TRBJ2-7; perhaps TRBD1 as D (6 bases). V gave up 5 bases and J gave up 7 bases, with 21 bases separating them. The CDR3 has 15 amino acids. Germline CDR1 is SEHNR and CDR2 is FQNEAQ (reference sequence). CDR3 amino acids: CASSIHGTTDWEQYF. CDR3 sequence (DNA): TGTGCCAGCAGCATACACGGGACAACAGACTGGGAGCAGTACTTC.

The table lists this clonotype with a count of one. The CDR3 protein is CASYSRDRANYGYTF. The CDR3 bases are TGTGCCAGTTACTCCCGGGACAGGGCTAACTATGGCTACACCTTC. The gene calls are TRBV19 and TRBJ1-2; 9 positions agree with TRBD1. The CDR3 runs to 15 residues. The V gene end was trimmed by 8 bases and the J gene end by 0 bases; junction bases not matched to a gene: 7. Germline CDR1 LNHDA, CDR2 SQIVND (reference sequence).

The chain has TRBV5-6 and TRBJ2-7; D ambiguous. Germline CDR1 reads SGHDT; CDR2 reads YYEEEE. The CDR3 spans 12 residues. V was pared by 3 bases and J by 7 bases, with 11 bases between. The CDR3, as DNA: TGTGCCAGCAGCTACGGCACAACTGAGCAGTACTTC. Its protein product is CASSYGTTEQYF.

The chain combines TRBV12-3 or TRBV12-4 with TRBJ2-1; 9 nucleotides agree with TRBD2. Unmatched junction bases numbered 7, after V lost 4 bases and J lost 6 bases. This CDR3 is 15 amino acids long. The CDR3 sequence is CASSWGGGAINEQFF. The CDR3 bases are TGTGCCAGCAGTTGGGGCGGGGGGGCCATCAATGAGCAGTTCTTC.

This clonotype occurred a few times. The V and J genes are TRBV6-5 and TRBJ2-3, with D uncertain. V was shortened by 5 bases and J by 2 bases, with 14 bases between the two germline ends. The CDR3 loop spans 15 amino acids. Germline V gene data show CDR1 as MNHEY and CDR2 as SVGAGI. CDR3 protein: CASSPRRLLTDTQYF. The CDR3 nucleotides read TGTGCCAGCAGTCCCCGGAGACTCCTCACAGATACGCAGTATTTT.

This chain joins TRBV15 and TRBJ2-1; D is unresolved. The CDR3 is 16 residues long. The germline gives CDR1 LNHNV, CDR2 YYDKDF (reference sequence). Trimming left V 0 bases short and J 12 bases short, with 21 bases between. The CDR3, as DNA: TGTGCCACCAGCAGAGACGGCGGACCCCCGAGCCATGGGCAGTTCTTC. Amino acid sequence: CATSRDGGPPSHGQFF.

The chain links TRBV7-9 to TRBJ2-4; TRBD2 matches 7 bases. The CDR3 has 16 amino acids. Germline CDR1 is SEHNR and CDR2 is FQNEAQ (reference sequence). The V and J ends lost 3 bases and 3 bases, in that order; junction bases with no gene match: 8. CDR3 in DNA: TGTGCCAGCAGCTTGGGAGGGGCTTTGGACAAAAACATTCAGTACTTC. This translates into CASSLGGALDKNIQYF.

The chain joins TRBV7-3 to TRBJ1-1, with TRBD1 matching over 8 bases. CDR1 SGHTA and CDR2 FQGTGA come from the germline V gene. V lost 4 bases and J lost 1; bases outside the gene matches: 11. CDR3 length equals 17 residues. Written as DNA, the CDR3 is TGTGCCAGCAGCTCAGTCCCGGGACAGGATTCGAACACTGAAGCTTTCTTT. This codes for CASSSVPGQDSNTEAFF.

This clonotype was found a few times. The rearrangement links TRBV5-1 to TRBJ2-3, with D possibly being TRBD2 (6 bases). Germline-derived CDR1 and CDR2 are SGHRS and YFSETQ. The V and J ends lost 0 bases and 2 bases respectively, with 13 bases between them. The CDR3 totals 16 residues. The CDR3: CASSLVPSASTDTQYF. CDR3 DNA: TGCGCCAGCAGCTTGGTTCCTAGCGCCTCCACAGATACGCAGTATTTT. Looking up the rest from reference TRBV5-1 and TRBJ2-3 gives the full variable domain: KAGVTQTPRYLIKTRGQQVTLSCSPISGHRSVSWYQQTPGQGLQFLFEYFSETQRNKGNFPGRFSGRQFSNSRSEMNVSTLELGDSALYLCASSLVPSASTDTQYFGPGTRLTVL.

The chain links TRBV9 to TRBJ2-3; D unresolved. The germline CDR1 and CDR2 sequences are SGDLS and YYNGEE. The CDR3 runs to 13 residues. Between the trimmed V and J ends, which lost 2 bases and 0 bases, there was a span of 4 bases. CDR3 loop: CASSVASTDTQYF. The CDR3 region has the DNA TGTGCCAGCAGCGTCGCTAGCACAGATACGCAGTATTTT.

Many counts were recorded for this clonotype. The chain employs TRBV7-3 and TRBJ2-7, with D uncertain. The CDR3 sequence is 13 residues long. Trimming took 1 base from V and 4 from J, leaving 8 bases between them. The germline V gene encodes CDR1 SGHTA and CDR2 FQGTGA. The CDR3 nucleotides read TGTGCCAGCAGCTTAAAAGCCGGGTACGAGCAGTACTTC. Amino acid sequence: CASSLKAGYEQYF.

This clonotype turned up a few times. The V and J genes are TRBV24-1 and TRBJ2-7, with no clear D. Germline CDR1 reads KGHDR; CDR2 reads SFDVKD. The CDR3 runs 14 residues. Trimming took off 0 bases at V and 5 bases at J, with 10 bases between the two ends. The CDR3 DNA reads TGTGCCACCAGTGATTTGGATAGGCCCAACGAGCAGTACTTC. It is translated as CATSDLDRPNEQYF.

This clonotype was detected only a few times. The chain recombines TRBV20-1 with TRBJ1-6; no definite D call. The CDR3 runs to 12 residues. Germline assignment: CDR1 DFQATT and CDR2 SNEGSKA (reference sequence). V lost 4 bases and J 10 bases, leaving 11 bases between the germline ends. The CDR3 protein is CSATTELSPLHF. CDR3 sequence (DNA): TGCAGTGCTACGACTGAATTGTCACCCCTCCACTTT.

This chain joins TRBV7-9 and TRBJ1-1; tentatively, D is TRBD1 (5 bases). Deletions cut 2 bases from V and 0 bases from J, with 10 bases between. The CDR3 covers 15 residues. Germline CDR1 is SEHNR and CDR2 is FQNEAQ (reference sequence). The CDR3 coding sequence is TGTGCCAGCAGCTTACCCGGGACCATGAACACTGAAGCTTTCTTT. Translating it yields CASSLPGTMNTEAFF.

This clonotype was picked up a small number of times. The chain links TRBV5-1 to TRBJ1-2, with 10 nucleotides matching TRBD1. The CDR3 runs 16 residues. Looked up from germline, CDR1 is SGHRS and CDR2 is YFSETQ. V gave up 3 bases and J gave up 2 bases; unmatched junction bases: 7. This chain's CDR3 is CASSSSGTGVNYGYTF. CDR3 coding DNA: TGCGCCAGCAGCTCGTCCGGGACAGGGGTCAACTATGGCTACACCTTC.

This clonotype appeared a few times. The chain is built from TRBV12-3 or TRBV12-4 and TRBJ1-1; possibly TRBD1 for D (5 bases). The CDR3 has 13 residues. The V gene lost 5 bases and the J gene lost 1 base, with 8 bases spanning the gap. This CDR3 reads CASSRDQNTEAFF. In nucleotides, the CDR3 is TGTGCCAGCAGTAGGGACCAGAACACTGAAGCTTTCTTT.

This clonotype was picked up a small number of times. The gene calls are TRBV7-2 and TRBJ2-7; D possibly matches TRBD1 or TRBD2 (5 bases each). Germline-derived CDR1 and CDR2 are SGHTA and FQGNSA. Trimming cost V 5 bases and J 4 bases, with 9 bases left between them. The CDR3 sequence is 12 residues long. The CDR3 nucleotides are TGTGCCAGCAGCCGGGGCCCGTACGAGCAGTACTTC. Translating it yields CASSRGPYEQYF.

This chain joins TRBV2 and TRBJ1-1; a weak D match, TRBD1 (6 bases). The V gene lost 6 bases and the J gene lost 7 bases, with 18 bases spanning the gap. This CDR3 has 14 amino acids. CDR1 is SNHLY, CDR2 FYNNEI, per germline. Here the CDR3 reads CASREGEGMLEAFF. The CDR3 DNA sequence: TGTGCCAGCAGAGAGGGGGAGGGTATGCTTGAAGCTTTCTTT.

The gene calls are TRBV18 and TRBJ2-5; D uncertain. The ends were cut back, 5 bases at V and 11 bases at J, with 15 bases in the middle. The CDR3 is 12 residues long. The germline V gene encodes CDR1 KGHSH and CDR2 LQKENI. The CDR3 is CASSSRSGEQYF. The CDR3 DNA reads as TGTGCCAGCTCATCACGATCGGGTGAGCAGTACTTC.

The chain has TRBV12-3 or TRBV12-4 and TRBJ1-1, with no clear D. V was clipped by 7 bases and J by 0 bases, with 12 bases between them. CDR3 length equals 14 residues. As DNA, the CDR3 is TGTGCCAGCAACACCCGCGGGTTGAACACTGAAGCTTTCTTT. Translation: CASNTRGLNTEAFF.

The rearrangement joins TRBV6-1 to TRBJ2-3, with 7 positions matching TRBD2. This CDR3 region has 15 residues. V gave up 6 bases and J gave up 1 base; unmatched junction bases: 7. The germline V gene has CDR1 MNHNS and CDR2 SASEGT. The CDR3 nucleotides are TGTGCCAGCAGGGCGGGACTACTGCGCACAGATACGCAGTATTTT. Its protein is CASRAGLLRTDTQYF.

The chain links TRBV20-1 to TRBJ2-7; D could derive from TRBD1 or TRBD2 (5 bases each). Germline V gives CDR1 DFQATT, CDR2 SNEGSKA (reference sequence). Trimming removed 4 bases from V and 3 bases from J, with 16 bases in between. This CDR3 spans 14 amino acids. The CDR3 DNA follows: TGCAGTGCTACTGGGGGTGGCCTAATCTACGAGCAGTACTTC. This translates into CSATGGGLIYEQYF.